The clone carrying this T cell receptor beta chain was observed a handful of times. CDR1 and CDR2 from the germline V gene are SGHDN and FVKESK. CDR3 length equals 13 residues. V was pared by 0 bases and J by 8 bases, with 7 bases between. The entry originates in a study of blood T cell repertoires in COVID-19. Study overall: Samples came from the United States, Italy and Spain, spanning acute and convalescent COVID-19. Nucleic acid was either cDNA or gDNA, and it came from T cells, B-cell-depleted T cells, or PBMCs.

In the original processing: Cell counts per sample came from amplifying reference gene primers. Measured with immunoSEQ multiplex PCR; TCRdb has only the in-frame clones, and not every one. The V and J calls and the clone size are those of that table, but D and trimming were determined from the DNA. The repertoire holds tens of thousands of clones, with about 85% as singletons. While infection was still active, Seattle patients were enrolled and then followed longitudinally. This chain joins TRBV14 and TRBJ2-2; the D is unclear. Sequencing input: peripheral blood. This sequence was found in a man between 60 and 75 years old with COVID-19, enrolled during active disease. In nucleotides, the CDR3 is TGTGCCAGCAGCCAAGATCGGTTGGGGGAGCTGTTTTTT. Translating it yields CASSQDRLGELFF.